This TCR beta chain was found in a study of cytomegalovirus exposure and HLA in healthy donors. Here immunoSEQ multiplex PCR was the method, and the copy in TCRdb shows in-frame clones only, minus some. The profile covers approximately 200,000 clones, with approximately 88% appearing a single time and less than 9% taken by the ten largest. The CDR3 is 14 amino acids. V was clipped by 8 bases and J by 8 bases, with 19 bases between them. Germline V gene lookup returns CDR1 MGHRA and CDR2 YSYEKL. The donors were members of the validation cohort, which comprised 120 subjects and was separate from the first cohort of 666 subjects.

This TCR came from a man aged 18 to 30 in good health and CMV-seropositive. Sample: PBMCs. The rearrangement links TRBV4-1 to TRBJ2-1; D may be TRBD2 (7 bases). The CDR3 reads CASGRGAETDEQFF. The CDR3 DNA sequence: TGCGCCAGCGGACGGGGGGCGGAGACCGATGAGCAGTTCTTC.